One and the same sample provided the 31 T cell receptor beta chains below, sequenced in a study of blood T cell repertoires in COVID-19. Assay used: immunoSEQ multiplex PCR; TCRdb lists only in-frame clones, some missing. In the table there are tens of thousands of clones, approximately 87% of which are singletons. The sample consisted of peripheral blood. These receptors were collected from a man in his fifties with active COVID-19.

CDR3 in amino acids: CASSSIKTGTGIYTGELFF. The CDR3 DNA follows: TGTGCCAGCAGTTCGATAAAAACCGGGACAGGAATTTATACCGGGGAGCTGTTTTTT. The V call is TRBV27, the J call TRBJ2-2, with TRBD1 matching 8 bases. This CDR3 has 19 amino acids. Per the germline V gene, CDR1 is MNHEY and CDR2 is SMNVEV (reference sequence). V shed 4 bases and J 5 bases; nucleotides not matched to a gene: 18.

This clone has just a few counts. V gene TRBV29-1 combines with J gene TRBJ2-7, with a possible D match to TRBD1 (5 bases). The CDR3 has 13 amino acids. V was clipped by 3 bases and J by 2 bases, with 11 bases between them. Per germline, CDR1 SQVTM and CDR2 ANQGSEA. In DNA, the CDR3 is TGCAGCGTTGAGGTGGCAGGGACCTACGAGCAGTACTTC. This codes for CSVEVAGTYEQYF.

V and J are TRBV29-1 and TRBJ1-2, with 7 bases lining up with TRBD1. Looked up from germline, CDR1 is SQVTM and CDR2 is ANQGSEA. V lost 6 bases to trimming and J lost 5 bases; unmatched junction nucleotides: 6. The CDR3 contains 12 residues. The CDR3 spells CSVATGLYGYTF. The CDR3 nucleotides are TGCAGCGTCGCGACAGGGCTTTATGGCTACACCTTC.

This clone has a single count. The V and J genes are TRBV30 and TRBJ2-3, with 7 bases fitting TRBD1. V shed 2 bases and J 0 bases; nucleotides not matched to a gene: 5. This CDR3 comprises 15 residues. CDR1 is GTSNPN and CDR2 is SVGIG in the germline V gene (reference sequence). CDR3 sequence reads: CAWSIDRVSTDTQYF. As DNA, the CDR3 is TGTGCCTGGAGTATTGACAGGGTTAGCACAGATACGCAGTATTTT.

The chain is built from TRBV7-2 and TRBJ1-6, with D possibly matching TRBD1 (6 bases). This CDR3 has 18 residues. V dropped 2 bases and J dropped 5 bases, with 19 bases sitting between them. The germline gives CDR1 SGHTA, CDR2 FQGNSA. This CDR3 reads CASSLMLATGFDNSPLHF. Here the CDR3 DNA reads TGTGCCAGCAGCTTAATGTTGGCGACAGGTTTTGATAATTCACCCCTCCACTTT.

In nucleotides, the CDR3 is TGTGCCAGCAGCCGAGGGGGGAGGTCTTACAATGAGCAGTTCTTC. It codes for CASSRGGRSYNEQFF. The chain combines TRBV7-8 with TRBJ2-1; D is perhaps TRBD1 or TRBD2 (6 bases each). The germline V gene has CDR1 SGHVS and CDR2 FQNEAQ. This CDR3 region has 15 residues. With 5 bases removed from V and 4 bases from J, the gap between germline ends came to 15 bases.

The count of this clone is one. This sequence joins TRBV6-2 or TRBV6-3 and TRBJ2-7, with 9 bases fitting TRBD1. The ends lost 2 bases at V and 7 bases at J; junction bases unmatched: 6. Germline V gives CDR1 MNHEY, CDR2 SVGEGT. The CDR3 runs 14 residues. CDR3 region: CASSYGTGYGEQYF. CDR3 bases: TGTGCCAGCAGTTACGGGACAGGGTACGGGGAGCAGTACTTC.

The V and J genes are TRBV18 and TRBJ2-5; 7 bases map to TRBD1. V lost 1 base and J lost 2; bases outside the gene matches: 7. In germline, CDR1 is KGHSH, CDR2 LQKENI. The CDR3 loop spans 16 amino acids. CDR3 nucleotide sequence: TGTGCCAGCTCACCACTAGTAGGACAGGAACAAGAGACCCAGTACTTC. It encodes CASSPLVGQEQETQYF.

V gene TRBV3-1 (or the pseudogene TRBV3-2) combines with J gene TRBJ1-3, with a weak D call TRBD1 (5 bases). This CDR3 has 14 amino acids. Germline V gene lookup returns CDR1 LGHDT and CDR2 YNNKEL (reference sequence). Trimming cost V 4 bases and J 0 bases, with 7 bases left between them. CDR3 loop: CASSPTVSGNTIYF. In nucleotides, the CDR3 is TGTGCCAGCAGCCCGACAGTCTCTGGAAACACCATATATTTT.

The chain carries TRBV10-3 and TRBJ1-1; D not certain. The V end lost 4 bases, the J end lost 5 bases, and 17 bases lay between the germline ends. The CDR3 contains 15 residues. Germline V gene data show CDR1 as ENHRY and CDR2 as SYGVKD. In DNA form, the CDR3 reads TGTGCCATCAGTGGGGGTGGAGGAGAAATTACTGAAGCTTTCTTT. Encoded protein: CAISGGGGEITEAFF.

This rearrangement joins TRBV18 to TRBJ2-2; 9 nucleotides line up with TRBD1. Trimming took 4 bases from V and 3 from J; bases not matched to a gene: 6. The length of the CDR3 is 16 residues. Germline CDR1 reads KGHSH; CDR2 reads LQKENI. The DNA of the CDR3 is TGTGCCAGCTCACGCCCCGGGACAGGGTACACCGGGGAGCTGTTTTTT. Translated, it gives CASSRPGTGYTGELFF.

V and J are TRBV10-3 and TRBJ1-5; tentative D call: TRBD1 (6 bases). This CDR3 spans 15 amino acids. Germline-derived CDR1 and CDR2 are ENHRY and SYGVKD. V was clipped by 4 bases and J by 5 bases, with 15 bases between them. The CDR3 reads CAISGQQGIDQPQHF. In DNA, the CDR3 is TGTGCCATCAGTGGCCAACAGGGTATTGATCAGCCCCAGCATTTT.

Only one count was recorded for this clone. The chain links TRBV28 to TRBJ1-4; possibly TRBD1 for D (5 bases). Trimming cost V 8 bases and J 8 bases, with 15 bases left between them. CDR3 length: 13 residues. CDR1 and CDR2 from the germline V gene are MDHEN and SYDVKM. The CDR3 here is CASSGHSGEKLFF. For the CDR3, the DNA is TGTGCCAGCTCAGGGCATTCGGGCGAAAAACTGTTTTTT.

The rearrangement uses TRBV6-2 or TRBV6-3 and TRBJ2-7; 8 nucleotides line up with TRBD2. With 2 bases clipped from V and 2 bases from J, the junction kept 8 bases outside the gene matches. Germline-derived CDR1 and CDR2 are MNHEY and SVGEGT. CDR3 size: 16 residues. The DNA for the CDR3 is TGTGCCAGCAGTTACACCGCGGGGGGTACCCCCTACGAGCAGTACTTC. Protein product: CASSYTAGGTPYEQYF.

J is TRBJ2-5 and V is TRBV2; D might be TRBD2 (7 bases). V was cut by 3 bases and J by 5 bases, with 19 bases left in between. From germline, CDR1 is SNHLY and CDR2 FYNNEI. This CDR3 comprises 16 residues. The CDR3 DNA sequence: TGTGCCAGCAGTGAGGGGGGGCGGATCGGGACGGAGACCCAGTACTTC. This encodes CASSEGGRIGTETQYF. The full variable domain, rest sourced from reference TRBV2 and TRBJ2-5, is EPEVTQTPSHQVTQMGQEVILRCVPISNHLYFYWYRQILGQKVEFLVSFYNNEISEKSEIFDDQFSVERPDGSNFTLKIRSTKLEDSAMYFCASSEGGRIGTETQYFGPGTRLLVL.

The rearrangement links TRBV11-3 to TRBJ2-1; 8 nucleotides agree with TRBD2. CDR3 length: 17 amino acids. With 4 bases clipped from V and 5 bases from J, the junction kept 13 bases outside the gene matches. Looked up from germline, CDR1 is SGHNT and CDR2 is YENEEA. The CDR3 protein is CASSSLFTSGPDNEQFF. The CDR3 DNA reads TGTGCCAGCAGCTCCTTATTTACTAGCGGTCCTGACAATGAGCAGTTCTTC.

The rearrangement joins TRBV27 to TRBJ1-2; 7 nucleotides match TRBD1. Germline trimming cut 6 bases from V and 4 bases from J; bases unmatched to any gene: 8. There are 14 residues in the CDR3. Germline CDR1 reads MNHEY; CDR2 reads SMNVEV (reference sequence). The CDR3 nucleotides are TGTGCCAGCAGCCGCAAAAGGGACAGCTATGGCTACACCTTC. Its protein is CASSRKRDSYGYTF.

The chain carries TRBV7-2 and TRBJ1-5; tentatively, D is TRBD1 (5 bases). Trimming removed 2 bases at V and 6 bases at J, with 8 bases between. The CDR3 loop spans 13 amino acids. Germline V CDR1 and CDR2: SGHTA, FQGNSA. In DNA, the CDR3 is TGTGCCAGCAGCTTACTCGGGGGTCAGCCCCAGCATTTT. It is translated as CASSLLGGQPQHF.

The rearrangement uses TRBV7-2 and TRBJ1-2; possible D gene TRBD1, 5 bases. Trimming took 6 bases from V and 4 from J, leaving 21 bases between them. The CDR3 runs 16 residues. The germline V gene encodes CDR1 SGHTA and CDR2 FQGNSA. The CDR3 DNA reads as TGTGCCAGCAGACACGAAGGCCAGGGTCGCGGCTATGGCTACACCTTC. Its translation is CASRHEGQGRGYGYTF.

This chain joins TRBV6-2 or TRBV6-3 and TRBJ2-5, with D uncertain. The germline gives CDR1 MNHEY, CDR2 SVGEGT. This CDR3 comprises 13 residues. Deletions cut 3 bases from V and 7 bases from J, with 12 bases between. CDR3 sequence: CASSYAGLGTQYF. CDR3 bases: TGTGCCAGCAGTTATGCAGGCCTCGGGACCCAGTACTTC.

This sequence joins TRBV5-3 and TRBJ1-6; 8 bases line up with TRBD1. TRBV5-3 is an open reading frame whose function is uncertain. With 4 bases clipped from V and 9 bases from J, the junction kept 15 bases outside the gene matches. The CDR3 consists of 17 residues. The CDR3, as DNA: TGTGCCAGAAGCGGGCGAAGACAGGGGCAGAAGGGTTCACCCCTCCACTTT. Its translation is CARSGRRQGQKGSPLHF.

The chain has TRBV6-5 and TRBJ2-7, with a tentative D call TRBD1 (5 bases). CDR1 and CDR2 from the germline V gene are MNHEY and SVGAGI. This CDR3 has 15 amino acids. V lost 6 bases to trimming and J lost 3 bases, with 18 bases between them. CDR3 DNA: TGTGCCAGCAGACAGGAACCCCTCCTTAACTACGAGCAGTACTTC. It translates to CASRQEPLLNYEQYF.

The chain employs TRBV10-3 and TRBJ1-1; tentatively, D is TRBD1 (6 bases). This CDR3 is built from 15 residues. V was pared by 0 bases and J by 4 bases, with 12 bases between. CDR1 and CDR2 from the germline V gene are ENHRY and SYGVKD. CDR3 sequence (DNA): TGTGCCATCAGTGAGTCAAACAGGGCTGGCACTGAAGCTTTCTTT. Translation: CAISESNRAGTEAFF.

V and J are TRBV21-1 and TRBJ1-1; the DNA was not used to check the table's D call, TRBD1. TRBV21-1 is a pseudogene segment. This CDR3 is built from 15 residues. CDR3 DNA sequence: TGTGCCAGCAGCAACCTGAGGGGGAAGAACACTGAAGCTTTCTTT. Its translation: CASSNLRGKNTEAFF.

The chain is built from TRBV5-1 and TRBJ2-7, with 8 bases aligning to TRBD1. V shed 2 bases, J shed 4 bases, and the junction held 8 bases outside the gene matches. The CDR3 contains 15 residues. In germline, CDR1 is SGHRS, CDR2 YFSETQ. In DNA form, the CDR3 reads TGCGCCAGCAGCTTTCAGGGGGCCGCACGATACGAGCAGTACTTC. Encoded protein: CASSFQGAARYEQYF.

This chain joins TRBV7-2 and TRBJ2-3, with 7 bases aligning to TRBD2. The germline V gene encodes CDR1 SGHTA and CDR2 FQGNSA. The CDR3 runs 15 residues. Losses at the gene ends were 1 base for V and 4 bases for J; bases not matched to a gene: 5. The CDR3 here is CASSLGLAVSDTQYF. CDR3 coding DNA: TGTGCCAGCAGCTTAGGGCTAGCGGTTTCAGATACGCAGTATTTT.

The J gene is TRBJ2-1, the V gene TRBV10-3; TRBD2 agrees at 7 bases. This CDR3 has 19 residues. From germline, CDR1 is ENHRY and CDR2 SYGVKD. Trimming at V came to 7 bases and at J to 3 bases, leaving 21 bases not matched to a gene. The CDR3 spells CAITTLAKRHNSFYNEQFF. CDR3 in DNA: TGTGCCATCACCACACTAGCGAAGCGCCACAACTCATTCTACAATGAGCAGTTCTTC.

This rearrangement joins TRBV10-3 to TRBJ2-3, with 7 bases that match TRBD2. CDR1 is ENHRY, CDR2 SYGVKD, per germline. With V trimmed by 6 bases and J by 4 bases, 10 bases remained unmatched. The CDR3 loop spans 15 amino acids. The CDR3 is CAIRALAAQADTQYF. CDR3 nucleotide sequence: TGTGCCATCAGGGCCCTAGCGGCTCAAGCAGATACGCAGTATTTT.

The chain links TRBV5-5 to TRBJ1-2, with 7 bases fitting TRBD1. Trimming removed 7 bases from V and 2 bases from J; junction bases left unmatched: 5. The CDR3 length is 13 residues. Germline values: CDR1 SGHKS, CDR2 YYEKEE (reference sequence). DNA of the CDR3: TGTGCCAGCCAGACAGGGCCAAACTATGGCTACACCTTC. Its translation: CASQTGPNYGYTF.

This clone was seen only a few times. The rearrangement uses TRBV18 and TRBJ2-7, with D possibly TRBD2 on 5 matching bases. The CDR3 has 13 amino acids. CDR1 is KGHSH, CDR2 LQKENI, per germline. The germline V and J ends were trimmed by 0 bases and 6 bases, with 9 bases remaining between them. CDR3 DNA sequence: TGTGCCAGCTCACCACCCACGGGGATCGAGCAGTACTTC. Translation: CASSPPTGIEQYF.

In this sample, this clone turned up once. The rearrangement joins TRBV4-3 to TRBJ1-4; D is ambiguous. V was clipped by 4 bases and J by 0 bases, with 9 bases between them. Germline CDR1 is LGHNA and CDR2 is YSLEER. The CDR3 length is 15 residues. The CDR3 here is CASSRYIATNEKLFF. CDR3 in DNA: TGCGCCAGCAGCCGGTACATTGCAACTAATGAAAAACTGTTTTTT.